Sequencing of this TCR beta chain was carried out in a study of shared T cell receptors in the human thymus. The CDR3 spans 16 residues. The J segment lost 0 bases and the V segment lost 9 bases, leaving 10 bases of the junction unmatched. The germline V gene has CDR1 SGHRS and CDR2 YFSETQ. Clones were sequenced by immunoSEQ multiplex PCR, and TCRdb holds only the in-frame ones, with some missing. The repertoire holds under 850,000 clones, with around nine tenths as singletons. This sample also appeared in a second study, on human thymus T cells. That study adds: Congenital heart defects were the reason for the corrective surgery that the donors, healthy Finnish infants, were having. Among unrelated individuals, related research reported thymic repertoires that overlapped highly.

This sequence joins TRBV5-1 and TRBJ2-5; 11 bases map to TRBD2. The sequenced sample consisted of thymocytes. This sequence originates from a boy under two years old with a congenital heart defect. CDR3 coding DNA: TGCGCCACCAAAACCGGGACTAGCGGAGACCAAGAGACCCAGTACTTC. Translation: CATKTGTSGDQETQYF.